The present T cell receptor (beta chain) was sequenced within a study of technical replicates of blood from a few donors (dated by TCRdb to 2016 to 2017). The CDR3 measures 16 amino acids from cysteine to phenylalanine. Only the CDR3 DNA stays, 48 bases, in frame from base 1. CDR1 and CDR2 are read off the germline V gene as SGHVS and FQNEAQ. Here V drops 5 bases and J drops 1 base, and the junction holds 10 bases not matched to any gene. Receptors were amplified or captured by the immunoSEQ multiplex PCR assay. The clones in this table, taken by TCRdb from immuneACCESS, are in-frame only. Not every clone is retained; where verified, under half of the shortfall comes from an unresolved V gene, and the cause of the rest is unknown. Across this sample there are fewer than 85,000 clones, with 90% to 95% seen only once. 4% to 5% of the sample goes to the ten largest clones. Note on this clone: Which antigen it targets is not known. It has no much larger one-base neighbor in the sample; base qualities were not kept.

This TCR was sampled from a human donor in good health. Some clones in this sample may be carry-over from other donors' samples. The sequence links TRBV7-8 to TRBJ1-1; 7 bases in between match TRBD1. The sample comprised PBMCs. The DNA is TGTGCCAGCAGCCAGGGGGTGAGACAGAGGAACACTGAAGCTTTCTTT. Its protein product is CASSQGVRQRNTEAFF.